This T cell receptor (beta chain) stems from a study of T cell responses to AZD1222 COVID-19 vaccine. Overall study: Second-dose intervals near 4 or 12 weeks were combined. General study findings and limits: Females made up more of the donors, who were largely white British, and clonal diversity may have come out too low. Receipt of two AZD1222 doses was followed by a rise in Spike-specific TCR breadth and depth. Unmutated regions of variants are reportedly targeted by nearly half of spike-specific TCRs.

Germline V CDR1 and CDR2: MNHEY, SVGEGT. V lost 6 bases to trimming and J lost 6 bases; unmatched junction nucleotides: 3. The CDR3 length is 12 residues. TCRdb's copy holds only in-frame clones and misses some; the assay was immunoSEQ multiplex PCR. The repertoire consists of about 130,000 clones, with over 90% occurring once and the leading ten covering 4.5% to 6%. In regard to this clone: The antigen is unknown.

The receptor's source is an adult in good health. Material: peripheral blood, obtained on day 0 of AZD1222 vaccination. The genes are TRBV6-2 or TRBV6-3 and TRBJ2-7; 9 bases are shared with TRBD1. The CDR3 region has the DNA TGTGCCAGCAGCCCGACAGGGGGCGAGCAGTACTTC. Translation gives CASSPTGGEQYF.